This T cell receptor (beta chain) was found in a study of tumor-infiltrating lymphocytes in localized non-small cell lung cancer. Study-level background: Several tumor histologies, both smoking statuses, and some post-neoadjuvant chemotherapy samples were included. From each patient, both tumor and uninvolved lung, non-adjacent to tumor, were sampled.

Clones were read by immunoSEQ multiplex PCR, and TCRdb kept only the in-frame ones, dropping some. The data hold over 5,500 clones, with 76% observed a single time. Overall study results and limits: Not all patients were TCR sequenced, owing to tissue quantity. Tumor T-cell fraction was not associated with recurrence-free survival.

Germline CDR1 is SGHTA and CDR2 is FQGNSA. The CDR3 runs to 14 residues. V was pared by 5 bases and J by 4 bases, with 14 bases between. This clone occurred a few times. The target antigen is unknown. Sequenced sample: lung tumor tissue. The TCR was taken from a human donor with non-small cell lung cancer. The chain recombines TRBV7-2 with TRBJ1-1; D is unclear. Here the CDR3 DNA reads TGTGCCAGCAGCCGCGAAAGGCAATCCACTGAAGCTTTCTTT. Translating it yields CASSRERQSTEAFF.